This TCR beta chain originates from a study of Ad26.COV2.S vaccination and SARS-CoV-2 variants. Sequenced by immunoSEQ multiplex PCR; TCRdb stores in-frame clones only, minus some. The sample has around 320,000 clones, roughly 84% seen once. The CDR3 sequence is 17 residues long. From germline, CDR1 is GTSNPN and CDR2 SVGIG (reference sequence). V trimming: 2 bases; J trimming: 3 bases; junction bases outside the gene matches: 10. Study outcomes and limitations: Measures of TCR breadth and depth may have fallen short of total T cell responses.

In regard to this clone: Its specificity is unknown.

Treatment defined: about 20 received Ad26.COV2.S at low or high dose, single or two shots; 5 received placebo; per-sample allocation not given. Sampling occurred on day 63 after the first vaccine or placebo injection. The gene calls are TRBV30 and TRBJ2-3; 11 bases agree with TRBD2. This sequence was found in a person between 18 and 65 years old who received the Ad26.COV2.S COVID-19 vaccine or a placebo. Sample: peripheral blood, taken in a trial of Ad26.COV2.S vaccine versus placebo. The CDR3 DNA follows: TGTGCCTGGAGTTCTTCCGGGACTAGCGGAATAACAGATACGCAGTATTTT. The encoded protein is CAWSSSGTSGITDTQYF. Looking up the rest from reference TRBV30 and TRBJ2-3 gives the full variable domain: SQTIHQWPATLVQPVGSPLSLECTVEGTSNPNLYWYRQAAGRGLQLLFYSVGIGQISSEVPQNLSASRPQDRQFILSSKKLLLSDSGFYLCAWSSSGTSGITDTQYFGPGTRLTVL.